Sequencing of this TCR beta chain was carried out in a study of cytomegalovirus exposure and HLA in healthy donors. Germline V gene sequence: CDR1 SGDLS, CDR2 YYNGEE. V lost 4 bases to trimming and J lost 3 bases, with 16 bases between them. The CDR3 loop spans 15 amino acids. The PCR employed 60 Vbeta primers together with 13 Jbeta primers. The data were produced by immunoSEQ multiplex PCR, yet TCRdb's version contains in-frame clones alone and is incomplete. The data contain 150,000 to 200,000 clones, 75% of them seen just once; the ten biggest clones take up about 8%. Specimen: PBMCs. This clonotype was sampled from a middle-aged woman in good health and CMV-seropositive. The chain links TRBV9 to TRBJ1-2, with D uncertain. The CDR3 DNA follows: TGTGCCAGCAGCTTCCTAGGTGGCAGCGACTATGGCTACACCTTC. As protein: CASSFLGGSDYGYTF.